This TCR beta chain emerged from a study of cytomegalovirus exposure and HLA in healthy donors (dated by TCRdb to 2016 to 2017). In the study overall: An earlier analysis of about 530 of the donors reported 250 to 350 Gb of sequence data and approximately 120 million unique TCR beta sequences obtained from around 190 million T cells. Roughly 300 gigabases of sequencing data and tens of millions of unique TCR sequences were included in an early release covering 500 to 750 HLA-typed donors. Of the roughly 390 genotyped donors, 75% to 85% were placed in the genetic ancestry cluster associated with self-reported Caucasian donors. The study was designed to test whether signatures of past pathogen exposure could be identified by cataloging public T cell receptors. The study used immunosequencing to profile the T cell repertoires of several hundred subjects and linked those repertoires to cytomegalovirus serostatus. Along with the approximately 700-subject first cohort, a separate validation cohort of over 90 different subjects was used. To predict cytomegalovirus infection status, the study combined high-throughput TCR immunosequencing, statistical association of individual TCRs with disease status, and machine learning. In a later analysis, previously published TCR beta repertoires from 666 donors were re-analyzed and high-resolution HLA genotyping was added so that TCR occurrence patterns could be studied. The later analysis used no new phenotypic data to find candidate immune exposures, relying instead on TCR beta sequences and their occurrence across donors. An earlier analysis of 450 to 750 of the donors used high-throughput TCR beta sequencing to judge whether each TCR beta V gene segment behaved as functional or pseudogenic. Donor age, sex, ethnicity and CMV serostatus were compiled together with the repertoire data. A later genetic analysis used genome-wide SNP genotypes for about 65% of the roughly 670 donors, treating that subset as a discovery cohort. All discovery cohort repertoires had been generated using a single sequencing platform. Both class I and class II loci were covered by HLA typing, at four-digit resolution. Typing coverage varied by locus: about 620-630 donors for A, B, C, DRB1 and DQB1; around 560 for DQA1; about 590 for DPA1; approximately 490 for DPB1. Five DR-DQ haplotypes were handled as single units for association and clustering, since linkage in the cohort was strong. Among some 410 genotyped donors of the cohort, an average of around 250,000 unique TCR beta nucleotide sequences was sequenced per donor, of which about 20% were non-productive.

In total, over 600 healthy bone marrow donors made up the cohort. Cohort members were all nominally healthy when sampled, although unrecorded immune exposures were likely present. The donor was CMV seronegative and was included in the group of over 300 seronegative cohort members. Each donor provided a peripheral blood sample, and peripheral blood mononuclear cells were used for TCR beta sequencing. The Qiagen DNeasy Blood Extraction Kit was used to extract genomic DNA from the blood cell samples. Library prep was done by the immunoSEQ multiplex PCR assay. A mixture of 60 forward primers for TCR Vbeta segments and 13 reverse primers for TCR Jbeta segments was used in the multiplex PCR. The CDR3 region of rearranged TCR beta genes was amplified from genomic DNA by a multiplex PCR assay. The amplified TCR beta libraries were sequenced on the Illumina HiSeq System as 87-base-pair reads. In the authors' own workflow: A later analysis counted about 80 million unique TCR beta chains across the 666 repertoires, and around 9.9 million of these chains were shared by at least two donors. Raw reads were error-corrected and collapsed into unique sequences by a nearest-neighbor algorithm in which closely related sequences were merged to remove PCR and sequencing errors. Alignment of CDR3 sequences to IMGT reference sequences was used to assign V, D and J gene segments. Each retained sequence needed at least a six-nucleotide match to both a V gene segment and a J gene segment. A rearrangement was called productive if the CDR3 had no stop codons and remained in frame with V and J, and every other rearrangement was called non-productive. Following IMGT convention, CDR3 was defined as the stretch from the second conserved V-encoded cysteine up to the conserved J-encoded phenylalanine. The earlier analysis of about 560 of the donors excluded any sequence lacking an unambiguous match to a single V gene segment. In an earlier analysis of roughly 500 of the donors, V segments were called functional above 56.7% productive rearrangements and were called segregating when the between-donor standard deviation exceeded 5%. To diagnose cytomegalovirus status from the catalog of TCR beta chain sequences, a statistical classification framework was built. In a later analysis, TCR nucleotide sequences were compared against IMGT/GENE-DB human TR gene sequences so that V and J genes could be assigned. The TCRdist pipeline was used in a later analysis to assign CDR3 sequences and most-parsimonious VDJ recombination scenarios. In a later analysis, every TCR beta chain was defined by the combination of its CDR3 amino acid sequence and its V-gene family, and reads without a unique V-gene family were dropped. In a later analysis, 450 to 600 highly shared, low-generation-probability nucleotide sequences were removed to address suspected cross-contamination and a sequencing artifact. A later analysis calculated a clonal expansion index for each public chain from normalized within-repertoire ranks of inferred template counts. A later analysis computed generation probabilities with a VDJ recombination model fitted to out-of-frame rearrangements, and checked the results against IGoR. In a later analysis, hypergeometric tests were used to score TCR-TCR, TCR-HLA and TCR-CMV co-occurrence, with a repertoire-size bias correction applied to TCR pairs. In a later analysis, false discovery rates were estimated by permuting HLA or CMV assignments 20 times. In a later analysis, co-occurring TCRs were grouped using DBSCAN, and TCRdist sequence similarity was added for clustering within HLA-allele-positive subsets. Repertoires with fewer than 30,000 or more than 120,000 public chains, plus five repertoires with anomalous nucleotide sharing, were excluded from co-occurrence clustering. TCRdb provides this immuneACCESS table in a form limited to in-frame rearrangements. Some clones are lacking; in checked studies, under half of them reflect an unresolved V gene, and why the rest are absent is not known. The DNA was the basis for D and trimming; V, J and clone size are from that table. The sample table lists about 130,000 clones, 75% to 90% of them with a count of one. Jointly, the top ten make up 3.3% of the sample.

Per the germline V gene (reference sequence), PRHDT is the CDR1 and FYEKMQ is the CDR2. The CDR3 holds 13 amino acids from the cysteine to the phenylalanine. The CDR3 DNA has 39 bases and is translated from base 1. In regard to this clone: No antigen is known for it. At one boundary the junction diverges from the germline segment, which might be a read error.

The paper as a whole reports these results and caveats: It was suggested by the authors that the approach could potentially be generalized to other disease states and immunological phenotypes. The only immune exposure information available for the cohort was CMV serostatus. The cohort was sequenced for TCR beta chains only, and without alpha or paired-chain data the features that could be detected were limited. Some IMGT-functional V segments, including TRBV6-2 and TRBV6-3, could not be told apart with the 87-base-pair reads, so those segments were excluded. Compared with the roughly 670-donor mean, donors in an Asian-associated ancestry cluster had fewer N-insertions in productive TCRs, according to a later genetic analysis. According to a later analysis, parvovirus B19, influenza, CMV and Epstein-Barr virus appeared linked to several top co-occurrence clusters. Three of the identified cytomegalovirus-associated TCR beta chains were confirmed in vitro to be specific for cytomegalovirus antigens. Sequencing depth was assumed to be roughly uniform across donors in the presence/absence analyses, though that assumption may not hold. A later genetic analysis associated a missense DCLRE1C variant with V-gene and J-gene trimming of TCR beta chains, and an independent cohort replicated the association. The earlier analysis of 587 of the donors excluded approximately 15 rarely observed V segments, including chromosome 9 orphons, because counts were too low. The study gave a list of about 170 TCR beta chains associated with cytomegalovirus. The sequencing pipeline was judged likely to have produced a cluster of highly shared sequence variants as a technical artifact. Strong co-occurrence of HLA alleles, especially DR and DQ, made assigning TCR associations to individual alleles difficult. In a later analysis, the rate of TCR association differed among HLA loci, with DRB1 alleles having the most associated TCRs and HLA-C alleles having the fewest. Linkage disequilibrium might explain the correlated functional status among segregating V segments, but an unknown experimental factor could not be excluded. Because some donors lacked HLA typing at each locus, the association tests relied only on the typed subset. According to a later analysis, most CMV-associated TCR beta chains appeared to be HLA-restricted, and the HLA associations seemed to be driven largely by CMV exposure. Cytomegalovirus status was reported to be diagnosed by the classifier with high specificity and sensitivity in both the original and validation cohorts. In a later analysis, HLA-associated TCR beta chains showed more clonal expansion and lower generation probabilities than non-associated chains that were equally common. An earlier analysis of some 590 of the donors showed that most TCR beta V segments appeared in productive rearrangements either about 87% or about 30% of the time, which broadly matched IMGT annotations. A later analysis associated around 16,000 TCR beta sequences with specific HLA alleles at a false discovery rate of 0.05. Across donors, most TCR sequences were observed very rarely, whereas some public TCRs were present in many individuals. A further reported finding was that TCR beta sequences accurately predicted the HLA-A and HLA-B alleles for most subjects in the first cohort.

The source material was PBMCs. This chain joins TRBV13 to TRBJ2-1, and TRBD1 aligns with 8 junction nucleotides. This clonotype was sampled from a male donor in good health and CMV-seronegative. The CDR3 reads CASSLAGGNGQFF. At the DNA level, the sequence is TGTGCCAGCAGCTTAGCAGGGGGCAATGGGCAGTTCTTC.